This TCR beta chain was found in a study of cytomegalovirus exposure and HLA in healthy donors. Whole-study results and caveats: Most TCR sequences were seen very rarely across donors, but some public TCRs occurred in many. There were under 200 TCR beta chains listed as cytomegalovirus-associated.

The donors formed part of the approximately 110-subject validation cohort, distinct from the roughly 700-subject first cohort. Measured with immunoSEQ multiplex PCR; TCRdb has only the in-frame clones, and not every one. The repertoire includes some 170,000 clones, approximately 90% of them detected once, and more than 1.2% sits in the top ten. On this clone itself: What it recognizes is unknown.

Germline V gene lookup returns CDR1 GTSNPN and CDR2 SVGIG (reference sequence). The CDR3 is 14 residues long. Trimming at V came to 3 bases and at J to 4 bases, leaving 8 bases not matched to a gene. Sequencing used PBMCs. The sequence derives from a woman aged 25 to 45 in good health and CMV-seronegative. The genes are TRBV30 and TRBJ2-7; TRBD1 agrees at 8 bases. The DNA for the CDR3 is TGTGCCTGGAGGGGACAGGATTGGGAGTACGAGCAGTACTTC. It encodes CAWRGQDWEYEQYF.